This T cell receptor (beta chain) stems from a study of T cells after yellow fever vaccination. Findings and caveats of the study: Contamination by abundant bulk-population clonotypes could be present in FACS-sorted repertoires. CD4 and CD8 compartments shared a small share of clonotypes, likely from convergent recombination. Clones that expanded after primary vaccination mostly reappeared after the booster (approximately 96% CD4, 88% CD8).

This clonotype was seen at least ten times. No antigen is known for it. They built TCR cDNA with 5'RACE template switching, a step that put in a universal primer site and UMIs. TCRdb re-derived calls from the 5' RACE reads in MiXCR, one entry per CDR3 protein. Here the sample spans around 310,000 distinct CDR3 sequences, 3.6% being singletons. V was pared by 0 bases and J by 6 bases, with 8 bases between. This CDR3 is 13 amino acids long. The germline CDR1 and CDR2 sequences are SGHRS and YFSETQ. The sequence came from a man aged 18 to 30 who received the YFV17D yellow fever vaccine. The rearrangement links TRBV5-1 to TRBJ2-3; D not resolved. The starting material was PBMCs, obtained on the day of the yellow fever booster vaccination. CDR3 sequence reads: CASSLGAADTQYF. CDR3 bases: TGCGCCAGCAGCTTGGGGGCCGCCGATACGCAGTATTTT.